Listed here is a single T cell receptor (beta chain). The target antigen is unknown. The same CDR3 also results from other DNA sequences found in this sample. The sample comes from a study of shared clonotypes between healthy human individuals. Germline values: CDR1 SEHNR, CDR2 FQNEAQ (reference sequence). J lost 6 bases, V lost 5 bases, and 5 bases had no gene match. CDR3 length equals 14 residues. Study outcomes and limitations: It was only blood that was sampled, and tissue repertoires likely differ. Although depth was large, rarefaction showed that sequencing of the sorted subsets was incomplete.

Sequenced by immunoSEQ multiplex PCR; TCRdb stores in-frame clones only, minus some. The top ten hold around 0.14% of the sample, which has a few million clones, approximately 94% seen once. The J gene is TRBJ2-1, the V gene TRBV7-9, with 9 bases matching TRBD1. This sequence was found in a man aged 18 to 29 in good health. The sequenced sample was naive CD4+ T cells sorted from blood. As for subset: CD45RA+ positively selected. The CDR3 loop reads CASSLAGQGNEQFF. The CDR3 DNA reads TGTGCCAGCAGCCTCGCGGGACAGGGCAATGAGCAGTTCTTC.